This entry features one TCR beta chain sequence. This clone was seen a handful of times. The antigen it binds to is not known. Base qualities are not provided; no much larger clone lies one nucleotide away. The cohort consisted of 600 or so healthy bone marrow donors. Cohort members were all nominally healthy when sampled, although unrecorded immune exposures were likely present. The donor tested CMV seronegative, placing the donor among the roughly 350 seronegative members of the cohort. A peripheral blood sample was collected from each donor, and TCR beta sequencing was performed on peripheral blood mononuclear cells. The Qiagen DNeasy Blood Extraction Kit was used to extract genomic DNA from the blood cell samples. This sample is part of a study of cytomegalovirus exposure and HLA in healthy donors (dated by TCRdb to the late 2010s). Regarding the complete study: An earlier analysis of approximately 600 of the donors reported 250 to 350 Gb of sequence data and around 110 million unique TCR beta sequences from 150 million to 200 million T cells. An early release covering more than 500 HLA-typed donors comprised approximately 290 gigabases of sequencing data and 65 million to 100 million unique TCR sequences. The study combined high-throughput TCR immunosequencing, statistical association of individual TCRs with disease status, and machine learning to predict cytomegalovirus infection status. The study was designed to test whether signatures of past pathogen exposure could be identified by cataloging public T cell receptors. Besides the first cohort of roughly 660 subjects, a separate validation cohort made up of roughly 130 different subjects was used. The number of donors typed differed by locus, with 629-630 for A, B, C, DRB1 and DQB1, 522 for DQA1, some 570 for DPA1, and over 400 for DPB1. The study used immunosequencing to profile the T cell repertoires of 600 to 850 subjects and linked those repertoires to cytomegalovirus serostatus. Of the 300 to 500 genotyped donors, approximately 80% were placed in the genetic ancestry cluster associated with self-reported Caucasian donors. Across some 400 genotyped donors of the cohort, an average of about 240,000 unique TCR beta nucleotide sequences per donor were sequenced, and roughly a sixth of those sequences were non-productive. To decide whether each TCR beta V gene segment behaved as functional or pseudogenic, an earlier analysis of some 540 of the donors relied on high-throughput TCR beta sequencing. In a later genetic analysis, genome-wide SNP genotypes for about three fifths of the roughly 670 donors were used, and that subset was treated as a discovery cohort. Both class I and class II loci were covered by HLA typing, at four-digit resolution. All discovery cohort repertoires had been generated using a single sequencing platform. Rather than drawing on any new phenotypic data, the later analysis identified candidate immune exposures from TCR beta sequences and the way those sequences occurred across donors. Roughly 5 DR-DQ haplotypes were handled as single units for association and clustering, since linkage in the cohort was strong. To study patterns of TCR occurrence, a later analysis re-analyzed previously published TCR beta repertoires from 500 to 850 donors and added high-resolution HLA genotyping. Donor age, sex, ethnicity and CMV serostatus were compiled together with the repertoire data.

V lost 2 bases and J lost 5 bases; the stretch between them is 9 bases long. As encoded in the germline V gene, CDR1 is MNHEY while CDR2 is SVGAGI. Including cysteine and phenylalanine, the CDR3 has 13 amino acids. Only the CDR3 DNA stays, 39 bases, in frame from base 1. The library was made by the immunoSEQ multiplex PCR assay. A mixture of 60 forward primers for TCR Vbeta segments and 13 reverse primers for TCR Jbeta segments was used in the multiplex PCR. The CDR3 region of rearranged TCR beta genes was amplified from genomic DNA with a multiplex PCR assay. The Illumina HiSeq System was used to sequence the amplified TCR beta libraries as 87-base-pair reads. In the authors' own workflow: A later analysis counted some 74 million unique TCR beta chains across the 666 repertoires, and 9.5 million to 11 million of these chains were shared by at least two donors. Raw reads were error-corrected and collapsed into unique sequences by a nearest-neighbor algorithm in which closely related sequences were merged to remove PCR and sequencing errors. Alignment of CDR3 sequences to IMGT reference sequences was used to assign V, D and J gene segments. Each retained sequence needed at least a six-nucleotide match to both a V gene segment and a J gene segment. A rearrangement was called productive if the CDR3 had no stop codons and remained in frame with V and J, and every other rearrangement was called non-productive. CDR3 was defined according to IMGT convention as the region running from the second conserved V-encoded cysteine to the conserved J-encoded phenylalanine. Sequences without an unambiguous match to a single V gene segment were excluded from the earlier analysis of a few hundred of the donors. An earlier analysis of fewer than 750 of the donors classified V segments as functional when productive rearrangements were above 56.7% and as segregating when the standard deviation between donors was above 5%. A statistical classification framework was built to diagnose cytomegalovirus status from the catalog of TCR beta chain sequences. In a later analysis, TCR nucleotide sequences were compared against IMGT/GENE-DB human TR gene sequences so that V and J genes could be assigned. A later analysis assigned CDR3 sequences and most-parsimonious VDJ recombination scenarios with the TCRdist pipeline. In a later analysis, every TCR beta chain was defined by the combination of its CDR3 amino acid sequence and its V-gene family, and reads without a unique V-gene family were dropped. In a later analysis, fewer than 600 highly shared, low-generation-probability nucleotide sequences were removed to address suspected cross-contamination and a sequencing artifact. For each public chain, a later analysis derived a clonal expansion index from normalized ranks of inferred template counts within each repertoire. Generation probabilities in a later analysis came from a VDJ recombination model fitted to out-of-frame rearrangements, and those results were checked against IGoR. In a later analysis, TCR-TCR, TCR-HLA and TCR-CMV co-occurrence was scored with hypergeometric tests, and a repertoire-size bias correction was applied to TCR pairs. To estimate false discovery rates, a later analysis permuted the HLA or CMV assignments 20 times. A later analysis grouped co-occurring TCRs with DBSCAN, adding TCRdist sequence similarity when clustering within HLA-allele-positive subsets. Repertoires with fewer than 30,000 or more than 120,000 public chains, plus five repertoires with anomalous nucleotide sharing, were excluded from co-occurrence clustering. Sourced from immuneACCESS, this table was stored by TCRdb with only in-frame sequences that have V and J called. A share of the clones is absent; for the studies checked, an unresolved V gene accounts for under half, and the remainder has no known explanation. V, J and clone size reflect that table, while D and trimming were determined from the DNA. Counted in this sample were 100,000 to 150,000 clones; around 78% of them appeared once. 3.6% of the sample belongs to the ten largest clones.

Beyond this particular receptor, the publication reports: Specific HLA alleles were associated with 15,000 to 20,000 TCR beta sequences at a false discovery rate of 0.05 in a later analysis. A later genetic analysis reported fewer N-insertions in productive TCRs among donors in an Asian-associated ancestry cluster than the roughly 640-donor mean. A later analysis found that TCR association rates varied across HLA loci, with DRB1 alleles showing the most associated TCRs and HLA-C alleles the fewest. This cohort had only TCR beta chains sequenced, and the lack of alpha or paired-chain data limited which features could be detected. An association between a missense DCLRE1C variant and V-gene and J-gene trimming of TCR beta chains was found in a later genetic analysis and replicated in an independent cohort. In the study, around 160 TCR beta chains were listed as associated with cytomegalovirus. Correlated functional status among segregating V segments might reflect linkage disequilibrium, but an unknown experimental factor could not be ruled out. In a later analysis, several top co-occurrence clusters were reported to appear linked to parvovirus B19, influenza, CMV and Epstein-Barr virus. When HLA alleles, especially DR and DQ, strongly co-occurred, TCR associations were difficult to assign to individual alleles. A cluster of highly shared sequence variants was judged likely to represent a technical artifact of the sequencing pipeline. Most TCR sequences were observed very rarely across donors, whereas some public TCRs were present in many individuals. Broadly in line with IMGT annotations, most TCR beta V segments showed up in productive rearrangements about 87% or about 30% of the time in an earlier analysis of 450 to 750 of the donors. The classifier was reported to diagnose cytomegalovirus status with high specificity and sensitivity in both the original cohort and the validation cohort. Immune exposure information for the cohort was limited to CMV serostatus. Because HLA typing was unavailable for some donors at each locus, only the typed subset was used in association tests. Because the 87-base-pair reads could not distinguish some IMGT-functional V segments, including TRBV6-2 and TRBV6-3, those segments were excluded. A further reported finding was that TCR beta sequences accurately predicted the HLA-A and HLA-B alleles for most subjects in the first cohort. Roughly uniform sequencing depth across donors was assumed in presence/absence analyses, although this assumption may not hold. According to a later analysis, most CMV-associated TCR beta chains appeared to be HLA-restricted, and the HLA associations seemed to be driven largely by CMV exposure. Compared with equally common non-associated chains, HLA-associated TCR beta chains in a later analysis were more clonally expanded and had lower generation probabilities. Because counts were too low, seventeen rarely observed V segments, including chromosome 9 orphons, were left out of the earlier analysis of 500 to 650 of the donors. According to the authors, the approach could potentially be generalized to other disease states and immunological phenotypes. In vitro tests confirmed that a few of the cytomegalovirus-associated TCR beta chains recognize cytomegalovirus antigens.

Material: PBMCs. This receptor was obtained from a man aged 35 to 55 in good health and CMV-seronegative. The rearrangement joined TRBV6-5 to TRBJ1-1; the D gene is perhaps TRBD1, from 6 matching bases. The bases read TGTGCCAGCAGTTACCAACAGGGAACTGAAGCTTTCTTT. Translated, it gives CASSYQQGTEAFF.